This T cell receptor (beta chain) appears in the sequencing data of a study of diagnostic markers for celiac disease (dated by TCRdb to the early 2020s). CDR1 and CDR2, per the germline V gene, are MGHDK and SYGVNS. From the cysteine through the phenylalanine, the CDR3 covers 15 amino acids. No DNA is recorded. The run used an Illumina MiSeq. TCRdb reprocessed the reads and provides one entry for every CDR3 protein sequence; no DNA is given. This sample's clone table shows 7,000 to 9,500 distinct CDR3 sequences. The ten largest clonotypes hold under 6.5% of the sample. A note on this clonotype: No antigen is known for it.

The rearrangement joined TRBV25-1 to TRBJ2-3; the TRBD1 assignment by TCRdb is unverifiable without DNA. The sample consisted of either unsorted cells or a sorted T cell fraction (not recorded which). This sequence originates from a human donor. This table probably holds off-target reads from a library built for another chain. CDR3 region: CASSEWGDGTDTQYF.